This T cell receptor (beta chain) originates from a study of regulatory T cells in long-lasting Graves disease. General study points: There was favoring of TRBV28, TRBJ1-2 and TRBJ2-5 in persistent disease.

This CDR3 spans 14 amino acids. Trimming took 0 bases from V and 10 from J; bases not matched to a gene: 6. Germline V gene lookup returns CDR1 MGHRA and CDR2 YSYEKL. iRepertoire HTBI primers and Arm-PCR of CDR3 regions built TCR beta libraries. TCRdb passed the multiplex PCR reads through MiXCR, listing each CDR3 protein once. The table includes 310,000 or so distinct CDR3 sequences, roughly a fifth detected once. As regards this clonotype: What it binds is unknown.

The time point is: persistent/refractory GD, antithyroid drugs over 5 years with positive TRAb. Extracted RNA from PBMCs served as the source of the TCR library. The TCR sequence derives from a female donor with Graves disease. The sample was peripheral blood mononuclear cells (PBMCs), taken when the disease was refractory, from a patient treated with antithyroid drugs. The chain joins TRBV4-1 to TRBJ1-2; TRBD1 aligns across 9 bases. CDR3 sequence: CASSQDYGTGPYTF. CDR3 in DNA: TGCGCCAGCAGCCAAGATTACGGGACAGGGCCCTACACCTTC.